A selection of T cell receptor beta chains follows, all from one sample in a study of Ad26.COV2.S vaccination and SARS-CoV-2 variants. Libraries were prepared by immunoSEQ multiplex PCR; TCRdb keeps only in-frame clonotypes and omits some of them. The profile shows 410,000 or so clones, about 92% of them singletons. Sequencing was performed on peripheral blood, taken in a trial of Ad26.COV2.S vaccine versus placebo. The source of these receptors is a person aged 18-65 years who received the Ad26.COV2.S COVID-19 vaccine or a placebo. CDR3s include the opening cysteine and the closing phenylalanine or tryptophan. Each record gives: V gene, CDR3 protein.

TRBV6-6	CASSSGSKGAFF
TRBV9	CASSSGLQETQYF
TRBV7-2	CASSSGRATDTQYF
TRBV4-3	CASSQEEGDEQYF
TRBV18	CASSPLTDTIYF
TRBV5-1	CASSFGGPQETQYF
TRBV4-3	CASSQEQGEDEKLFF
TRBV5-1	CASSLGQGSSYNSPLHF
TRBV2	CASSESTLYGYTF
TRBV6-5	CASSPELEPTDTQYF